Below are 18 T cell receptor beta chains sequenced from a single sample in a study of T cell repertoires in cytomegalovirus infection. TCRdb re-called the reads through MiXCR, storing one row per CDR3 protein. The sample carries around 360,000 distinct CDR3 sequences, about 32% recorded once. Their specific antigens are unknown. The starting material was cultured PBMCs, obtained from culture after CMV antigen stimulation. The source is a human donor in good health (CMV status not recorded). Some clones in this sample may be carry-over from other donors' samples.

The CDR3 spells CSAGDRGRGQPQHF. In DNA form, the CDR3 reads TGCAGTGCCGGCGACAGGGGGCGCGGACAGCCCCAGCATTTT. The chain couples TRBV20-1 to TRBJ1-5; 10 bases align to TRBD1. The CDR3 is 14 amino acids. V was clipped by 6 bases and J by 7 bases; unmatched bases: 9. Germline V gives CDR1 DFQATT, CDR2 SNEGSKA (reference sequence).

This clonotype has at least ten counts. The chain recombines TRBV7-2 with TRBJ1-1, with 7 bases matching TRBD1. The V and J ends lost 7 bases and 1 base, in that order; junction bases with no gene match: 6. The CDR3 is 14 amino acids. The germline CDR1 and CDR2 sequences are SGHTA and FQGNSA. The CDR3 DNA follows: TGTGCCAGCATTCTTAGGGGGCCGAACACTGAAGCTTTCTTT. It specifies CASILRGPNTEAFF.

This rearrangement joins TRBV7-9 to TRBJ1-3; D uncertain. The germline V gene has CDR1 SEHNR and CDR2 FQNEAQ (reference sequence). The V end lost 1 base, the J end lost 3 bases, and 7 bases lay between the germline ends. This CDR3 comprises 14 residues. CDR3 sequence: CASSLGGDGNTIYF. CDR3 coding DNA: TGTGCCAGCAGCTTAGGAGGAGATGGAAACACCATATATTTT.

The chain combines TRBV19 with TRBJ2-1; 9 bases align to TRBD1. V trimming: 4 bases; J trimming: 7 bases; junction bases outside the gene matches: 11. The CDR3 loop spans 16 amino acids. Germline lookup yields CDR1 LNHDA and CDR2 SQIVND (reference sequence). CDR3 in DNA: TGTGCCAGTAGTACACCCGGGACAGGGAAGAGGAATGAGCAGTTCTTC. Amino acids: CASSTPGTGKRNEQFF.

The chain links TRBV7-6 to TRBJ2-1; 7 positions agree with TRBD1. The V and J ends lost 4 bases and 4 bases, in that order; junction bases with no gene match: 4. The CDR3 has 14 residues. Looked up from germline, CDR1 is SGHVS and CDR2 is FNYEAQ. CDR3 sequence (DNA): TGTGCCAGCAGCTCCGGGGACAGATACAATGAGCAGTTCTTC. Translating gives CASSSGDRYNEQFF.

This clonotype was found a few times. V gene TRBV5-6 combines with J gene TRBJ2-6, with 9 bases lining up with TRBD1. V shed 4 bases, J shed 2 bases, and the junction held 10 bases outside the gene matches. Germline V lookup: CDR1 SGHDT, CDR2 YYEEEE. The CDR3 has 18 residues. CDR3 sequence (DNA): TGTGCCAGCAGCCGAAGGTGGACAGGGGACGCTGGGGCCAACGTCCTGACTTTC. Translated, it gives CASSRRWTGDAGANVLTF.

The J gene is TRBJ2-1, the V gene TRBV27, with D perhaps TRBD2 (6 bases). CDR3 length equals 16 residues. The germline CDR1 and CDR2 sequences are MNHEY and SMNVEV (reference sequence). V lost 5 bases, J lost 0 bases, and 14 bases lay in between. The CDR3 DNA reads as TGTGCCAGCAGTCCCCGGGGGTTTAGCTCCTACAATGAGCAGTTCTTC. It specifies CASSPRGFSSYNEQFF.

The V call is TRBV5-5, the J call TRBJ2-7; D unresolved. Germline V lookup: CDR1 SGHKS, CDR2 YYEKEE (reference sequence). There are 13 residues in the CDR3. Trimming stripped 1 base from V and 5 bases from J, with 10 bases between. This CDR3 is CASSLLGIDEQYF. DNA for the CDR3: TGTGCCAGCAGCTTGCTAGGGATTGACGAGCAGTACTTC.

For the CDR3, the DNA is TGCAGTGCTAGAGTCGGACTAGTCTCTGAGACCCAGTACTTC. Translation: CSARVGLVSETQYF. J is TRBJ2-5 and V is TRBV20-1; TRBD2 matches at 7 bases. With V trimmed by 1 base and J by 5 bases, 7 bases remained unmatched. This CDR3 has 14 amino acids. Germline V gives CDR1 DFQATT, CDR2 SNEGSKA (reference sequence).

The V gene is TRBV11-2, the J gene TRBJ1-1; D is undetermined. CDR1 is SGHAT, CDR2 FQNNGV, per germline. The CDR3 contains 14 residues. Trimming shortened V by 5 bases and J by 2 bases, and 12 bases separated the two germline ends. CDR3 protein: CASSPSQVNTEAFF. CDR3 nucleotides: TGTGCCAGCAGCCCCTCGCAGGTAAACACTGAAGCTTTCTTT.

This CDR3 is CSARLAPYNEQFF. The CDR3 nucleotides read TGCAGTGCTAGACTAGCCCCCTACAATGAGCAGTTCTTC. The rearrangement links TRBV20-1 to TRBJ2-1; tentatively, D is TRBD2 (5 bases). CDR1 is DFQATT, CDR2 SNEGSKA, per germline (reference sequence). V lost 2 bases, J lost 2 bases, and 7 bases lay in between. This CDR3 contains 13 residues.

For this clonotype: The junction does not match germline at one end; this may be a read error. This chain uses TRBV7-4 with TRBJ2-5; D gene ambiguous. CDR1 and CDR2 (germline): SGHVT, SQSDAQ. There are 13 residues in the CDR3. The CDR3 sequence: CASSLRPLEPQYF. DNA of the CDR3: TGTGCCAGCAGCTTAAGGCCTCTAGAGCCCCAGTACTTC.

The CDR3 protein is CASGFLPGSTEAFF. As DNA, the CDR3 is TGCGCCAGCGGATTTCTTCCGGGGAGCACTGAAGCTTTCTTT. The chain couples TRBV5-1 to TRBJ1-1, with D unresolved. The CDR3 is made up of 14 amino acids. Trimming cost V 7 bases and J 4 bases, with 17 bases left between them. Germline V gene lookup returns CDR1 SGHRS and CDR2 YFSETQ.

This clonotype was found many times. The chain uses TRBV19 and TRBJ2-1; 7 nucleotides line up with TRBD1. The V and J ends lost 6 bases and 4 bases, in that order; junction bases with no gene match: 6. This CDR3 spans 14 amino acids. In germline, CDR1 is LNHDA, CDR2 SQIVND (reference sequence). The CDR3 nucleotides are TGTGCCAGTAGCGACCGGGACAGTTACAATGAGCAGTTCTTC. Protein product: CASSDRDSYNEQFF.

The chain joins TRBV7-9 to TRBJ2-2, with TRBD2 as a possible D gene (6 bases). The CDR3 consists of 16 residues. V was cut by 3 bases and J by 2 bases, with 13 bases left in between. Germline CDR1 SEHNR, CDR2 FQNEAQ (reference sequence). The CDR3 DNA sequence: TGTGCCAGCAGCTTTGGGCCTAGCGTCAACACCGGGGAGCTGTTTTTT. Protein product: CASSFGPSVNTGELFF.

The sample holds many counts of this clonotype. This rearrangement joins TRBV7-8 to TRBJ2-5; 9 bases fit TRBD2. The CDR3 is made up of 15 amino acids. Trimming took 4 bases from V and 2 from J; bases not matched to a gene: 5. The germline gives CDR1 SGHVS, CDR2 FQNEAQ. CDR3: CASSYQLAGQETQYF. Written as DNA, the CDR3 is TGTGCCAGCAGCTACCAGCTAGCGGGGCAAGAGACCCAGTACTTC.

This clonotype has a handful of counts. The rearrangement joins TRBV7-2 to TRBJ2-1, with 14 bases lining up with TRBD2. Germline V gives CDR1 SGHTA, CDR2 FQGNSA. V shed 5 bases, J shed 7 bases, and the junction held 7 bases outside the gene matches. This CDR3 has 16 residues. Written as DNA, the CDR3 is TGTGCCAGCAGCGCCAGGGGACTAGCGGGAGCAAATGAGCAGTTCTTC. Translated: CASSARGLAGANEQFF.

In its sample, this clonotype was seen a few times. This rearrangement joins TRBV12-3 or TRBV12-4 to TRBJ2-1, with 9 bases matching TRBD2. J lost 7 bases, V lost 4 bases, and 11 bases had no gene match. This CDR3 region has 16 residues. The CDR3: CASSSRLAEVGNEQFF. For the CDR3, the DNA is TGTGCCAGCAGTTCCAGACTAGCGGAGGTTGGGAATGAGCAGTTCTTC.